This T cell receptor (beta chain) was found in a study of blood T cell repertoires in COVID-19. Generated by immunoSEQ multiplex PCR, the TCRdb table keeps only in-frame clones and is missing some. The top ten hold around 0.63% of the sample, which has 150,000 to 200,000 clones, more than 75% seen once. The length of the CDR3 is 15 residues. Material: peripheral blood. The clonotype comes from a man aged 60 to 69 with COVID-19, enrolled during active disease. J is TRBJ1-5 and V is TRBV7-5; the DNA was not used to check the table's D call, TRBD1. TRBV7-5 is noted as a pseudogene. The CDR3 bases are TGTGCCAGAAGCCACAAGGGGGCAATCAATCAGCCCCAGCATTTT. It is translated as CARSHKGAINQPQHF.